Following are 3 T cell receptor beta chains from one sample sequenced in a study of human T cells and chemical hapten exposure. TCRdb used MiXCR to reprocess the RACE reads, holding one entry per CDR3 protein. This sample has more than 75,000 distinct CDR3 sequences; roughly 9.1% occur once, and the top ten carry around 4%. Time point noted: pre-sensitization, week 0. Treatment meaning: therapeutic diphenylcyclopropenone sensitization with weekly scalp DPC. Sequenced here: whole blood, sampled in connection with sensitization to the hapten diphenylcyclopropenone (DPC). The source is a middle-aged woman with alopecia areata. Some clones in this sample may be carry-over from other donors' samples.

Ten or more counts support this clonotype. J is TRBJ2-1 and V is TRBV11-2; 10 nucleotides align to TRBD1. The ends lost 0 bases at V and 8 bases at J; junction bases unmatched: 10. The CDR3 runs to 17 residues. Germline lookup yields CDR1 SGHAT and CDR2 FQNNGV. The CDR3 sequence is CASSLDLGQGESDEQFF. CDR3 bases: TGTGCCAGCAGCTTAGATCTAGGACAGGGGGAAAGCGATGAGCAGTTCTTC.

This clonotype was observed a few times. The chain carries TRBV11-2 and TRBJ1-5, with D possibly matching TRBD1 (6 bases). The CDR3 sequence is 12 residues long. Germline CDR1 is SGHAT and CDR2 is FQNNGV. Trimming took 5 bases from V and 10 from J, leaving 12 bases between them. CDR3 nucleotides: TGTGCCAGCAGCAACCAGGGGTTACCCCAGCATTTT. Amino acid sequence: CASSNQGLPQHF.

This clonotype was detected many times. The chain couples TRBV9 to TRBJ2-2, with 9 bases matching TRBD2. With 3 bases clipped from V and 5 bases from J, the junction kept 8 bases outside the gene matches. Germline assignment: CDR1 SGDLS and CDR2 YYNGEE. The CDR3 is 16 residues long. The DNA of the CDR3 is TGTGCCAGCAGCGCCCCCGGGACTAGCTTTACCGGGGAGCTGTTTTTT. This gives the protein CASSAPGTSFTGELFF.